This record covers a single T cell receptor (beta chain). Its antigen is currently unknown. The library was made from cDNA and included unique molecular identifiers. TCRdb passed the PCR reads through MiXCR, listing each CDR3 protein once. The sample includes about 260,000 distinct CDR3 sequences, just over 35% seen only once; the top ten take around 4.8%. The CDR3 has 12 residues. V was trimmed by 4 bases and J by 10 bases, leaving 10 bases between them. Germline V gene data show CDR1 as SGHTA and CDR2 as FQGNSA. This sample stems from a study of post-analysis software for immune sequencing data. For the study at large: Relapsing-remitting, secondary progressive and progressive-relapsing courses of multiple sclerosis were included. Findings of the study overall: F measure clustering grouped samples strongly by preparation batch. Diversity measured as normalized Chao1 was significantly lower in multiple sclerosis patients than in controls. When patients were compared with controls, about five TRBV segments were more frequent, TRBV5-6, TRBV5-1 and TRBV20-1 among them.

The material sequenced was blood. The clonotype originates from a girl aged 10 to 17 with multiple sclerosis. The rearrangement links TRBV7-2 to TRBJ1-4; D is unresolved. The CDR3 nucleotides read TGTGCCAGCAGCTCCCCTTTTGGAAAACTGTTTTTT. Amino acid sequence: CASSSPFGKLFF.